The present T cell receptor (beta chain) was sequenced within a study of HIV-infected patients and healthy controls. In its sample, this clonotype was seen many times. 450 to 600 ng RNA was reverse transcribed with alpha and beta constant-region primers. Alpha and beta chain libraries were made separately by chain-specific third strand synthesis with multiplexing indices. A single record per CDR3 protein comes from TCRdb applying MiXCR to the 5' RACE reads. Of around 20,000 distinct CDR3 sequences in the sample, approximately 7.7% are singletons; the top ten hold 20% to 25%. Follow-up blood was drawn about 14 weeks, roughly three months, after antiretroviral therapy began. Whole blood was used without fractionation, so all unsorted peripheral T cells were included. The TCR comes from an adult with HIV infection. The source was blood, collected during antiretroviral therapy.

CDR3 in DNA: TGCGCCAGCAGAGGGGGGGATGGTGGCTACACCTTC. The encoded protein is CASRGGDGGYTF. The chain has TRBV5-1 and TRBJ1-2; D possibly corresponds to TRBD1 (6 bases). V lost 5 bases, J lost 7 bases, and 12 bases lay in between. CDR1 SGHRS and CDR2 YFSETQ come from the germline V gene. This CDR3 spans 12 amino acids.